This TCR beta chain was documented in a study of T-cell reconstitution after alpha-beta-depleted transplantation in children. Unique molecular identifiers were incorporated when the TCRbeta library was constructed. TCRdb independently ran MiXCR on the PCR reads; one entry per CDR3 protein. The sample carries just over 350,000 distinct CDR3 sequences, more than 10% recorded once. The CDR3 contains 17 residues. J was trimmed by 8 bases and V by 0 bases; bases with no gene match: 15. Germline lookup yields CDR1 DFQATT and CDR2 SNEGSKA (reference sequence). This chain connects TRBV20-1 to TRBJ2-1; 8 nucleotides align to TRBD2. The sequences come from PBMCs, collected from the stem cell graft. The receptor comes from a human donor who donated a stem cell graft to a child with Fanconi anemia. CDR3: CSARDPFSGLGPHEQFF. In DNA form, the CDR3 reads TGCAGTGCTAGAGATCCTTTCTCGGGACTAGGGCCTCATGAGCAGTTCTTC.